This T cell receptor (beta chain) was sequenced during a study of blood T cell repertoires in COVID-19. About the research overall: Acute-phase and convalescent COVID-19 samples originated in the United States, Italy and Spain.

Sequencing was performed with immunoSEQ multiplex PCR; in TCRdb, only in-frame clones are kept and a portion is missing. The sample holds 150,000 to 200,000 clones, roughly 88% seen once. Participants spanned ages about 18 to 95 years and resided in 20 to 30 US areas. Germline-derived CDR1 and CDR2 are LNHDA and SQIVND (reference sequence). The length of the CDR3 is 16 residues. V gave up 4 bases and J gave up 5 bases; unmatched junction bases: 12. The chain combines TRBV19 with TRBJ1-1; 8 bases line up with TRBD1. The sequence was collected from a man in his 70s who had been exposed to COVID-19. Sequenced material: PBMCs or T cells enriched from blood (not recorded which). CDR3 bases: TGTGCCAGTAGTAGTTGGACCGGACAGGGTAGGACTGAAGCTTTCTTT. Its translation is CASSSWTGQGRTEAFF.